What follows are 8 T cell receptor beta chains derived from one specimen sequenced in a study of control samples from healthy donors and cancer patients. Repertoires were generated with immunoSEQ multiplex PCR, while TCRdb's copy carries only in-frame clones and drops some. The table lists roughly 100,000 clones, about 91% of them singletons. Sequences were obtained from blood. These receptor sequences come from a man aged 25-45 years in good health.

The chain has TRBV6-2 or TRBV6-3 and TRBJ2-1; 12 bases fit TRBD1. CDR1 and CDR2 (germline): MNHEY, SVGEGT. This CDR3 spans 20 amino acids. V dropped 2 bases and J dropped 0; count of bases not matched to a gene: 11. The CDR3: CASSYPGQGATLSSYNEQFF. In DNA form, the CDR3 reads TGTGCCAGCAGTTACCCGGGACAGGGGGCTACCTTGAGCTCCTACAATGAGCAGTTCTTC.

The chain employs TRBV6-6 and TRBJ2-7; 7 bases map to TRBD1. The junction had 8 bases not matched to a gene; V was cut back by 6 bases and J by 3 bases. This CDR3 contains 14 residues. The germline V gene has CDR1 MNHNY and CDR2 SVGAGI (reference sequence). CDR3 protein: CASSYGDSNYEQYF. In DNA, the CDR3 is TGTGCCAGCAGCTACGGGGACAGCAACTACGAGCAGTACTTC.

The chain employs TRBV6-1 and TRBJ2-1, with D unresolved. The V gene lost 2 bases and the J gene lost 15 bases, with 11 bases spanning the gap. This CDR3 has 11 residues. Germline V gene sequence: CDR1 MNHNS, CDR2 SASEGT. CDR3 in DNA: TGTGCCAGCAGTGAATCTGGCGGCAGGTTCTTC. The encoded protein is CASSESGGRFF.

In the case of this clone: In the same sample, other DNA sequences code for this CDR3. The chain has TRBV9 and TRBJ2-3; the D gene is possibly TRBD1 (7 bases). CDR1 is SGDLS, CDR2 YYNGEE, per germline. The length of the CDR3 is 13 residues. Trimming took off 2 bases at V and 8 bases at J, with 12 bases between the two ends. CDR3 amino acids: CASSVRQGGTQYF. The CDR3 DNA reads TGTGCCAGCAGCGTCCGACAGGGAGGTACGCAGTATTTT.

This rearrangement joins TRBV12-5 to TRBJ2-1, with D unclear. Per the germline V gene, CDR1 is LGHNT and CDR2 is FRNRAP. The V end lost 3 bases, the J end lost 9 bases, and 6 bases lay between the germline ends. The CDR3 runs to 11 residues. CDR3 in DNA: TGTGCTAGTGGTTTAGTTATTGAGCAGTTCTTC. It translates to CASGLVIEQFF.

This sequence joins TRBV7-9 and TRBJ2-7; 7 bases align to TRBD1. CDR3 length: 14 residues. The junction had 8 bases not matched to a gene; V was cut back by 4 bases and J by 5 bases. The germline CDR1 and CDR2 sequences are SEHNR and FQNEAQ (reference sequence). This CDR3 is CASSSEGQPNEQYF. CDR3 coding DNA: TGTGCCAGCAGCTCCGAGGGACAGCCTAACGAGCAGTACTTC.

This clone was recorded once. The CDR3 spells CASSGRGDGGPQHF. In DNA, the CDR3 is TGTGCCAGCAGCGGGCGGGGTGACGGCGGGCCCCAGCATTTT. The gene calls are TRBV9 and TRBJ1-5, with D unresolved. V was clipped by 3 bases and J by 9 bases, with 16 bases between them. The CDR3 is 14 residues long. Germline loops: CDR1 SGDLS, CDR2 YYNGEE.

The genes are TRBV2 and TRBJ2-1; 8 bases match TRBD1. Germline CDR1 reads SNHLY; CDR2 reads FYNNEI. The CDR3 contains 13 residues. V shed 7 bases and J 4 bases; nucleotides not matched to a gene: 3. The DNA for the CDR3 is TGTGCCAGCATTACAGGGGGGTACAATGAGCAGTTCTTC. It yields the protein CASITGGYNEQFF.